This T cell receptor beta chain appears in the sequencing data of a study of T cell responses to AZD1222 COVID-19 vaccine. Assay used: immunoSEQ multiplex PCR; TCRdb lists only in-frame clones, some missing. The sample yields approximately 150,000 clones, around 90% seen once. Study-level points and caveats: Spike-wide vaccine-associated CD4 TCRs dominated at 160-218 and 743-854. Only 5 or 6 individuals given AZD1222 were seropositive at baseline. Targets within unmutated variant regions were reportedly found for nearly half of spike-specific TCRs. Receipt of two AZD1222 doses was followed by a rise in Spike-specific TCR breadth and depth.

V lost 10 bases, J lost 3 bases, and 4 bases stayed unmatched. Germline CDR1 reads ENHRY; CDR2 reads SYGVKD. There are 13 residues in the CDR3. On this clone itself: Its antigen is unknown.

The material was peripheral blood, obtained 28 days after the second AZD1222 dose. The J gene is TRBJ1-5, the V gene TRBV10-3; 9 positions agree with TRBD1. This TCR derives from an adult who received the AZD1222 COVID-19 vaccine. Here the CDR3 reads CASGQGNNQPQHF. The CDR3 DNA sequence: TGTGCCAGCGGACAGGGGAACAATCAGCCCCAGCATTTT.